Listed here are 4 T cell receptor beta chains from one sample, sequenced in a study of T cell responses to AZD1222 COVID-19 vaccine. Sequencing used immunoSEQ multiplex PCR; TCRdb keeps in-frame clones, though not all of them. Of 150,000 to 250,000 clones detected, about 89% appear once; the ten largest clones hold roughly 3.5%. Source: peripheral blood, taken 28 days after the second AZD1222 dose. The receptors derive from an adult who received the AZD1222 COVID-19 vaccine.

The chain joins TRBV6-5 to TRBJ2-7; weak D call: TRBD1 (5 bases). The CDR3 has 12 amino acids. V was clipped by 5 bases and J by 2 bases, with 7 bases between them. From germline, CDR1 is MNHEY and CDR2 SVGAGI. CDR3 sequence (DNA): TGTGCCAGCAGTCAGGGAACCTACGAGCAGTACTTC. This encodes CASSQGTYEQYF.

The rearrangement uses TRBV4-1 and TRBJ2-7, with a weak D call TRBD2 (5 bases). Trimming stripped 5 bases from V and 0 bases from J, with 11 bases between. The germline V gene encodes CDR1 MGHRA and CDR2 YSYEKL. CDR3 length: 14 amino acids. CDR3 loop: CASSLVRDSYEQYF. CDR3 DNA sequence: TGCGCCAGCAGCTTGGTCCGGGACTCCTACGAGCAGTACTTC.

The chain recombines TRBV25-1 with TRBJ1-6, with D unclear. Per germline, CDR1 MGHDK and CDR2 SYGVNS. The CDR3 is 14 residues long. The V gene lost 7 bases and the J gene lost 7 bases, with 14 bases spanning the gap. In DNA, the CDR3 is TGTGCCAGCACCTCGGACCTGTGGAATTCACCCCTCCACTTT. It encodes CASTSDLWNSPLHF.

The chain employs TRBV28 and TRBJ2-7; 10 bases map to TRBD2. This CDR3 spans 15 amino acids. Germline values: CDR1 MDHEN, CDR2 SYDVKM. V lost 4 bases to trimming and J lost 5 bases; unmatched junction nucleotides: 8. CDR3 sequence: CASSYYSGGRNEQYF. In nucleotides, the CDR3 is TGTGCCAGCAGTTATTATAGCGGGGGGCGGAACGAGCAGTACTTC.